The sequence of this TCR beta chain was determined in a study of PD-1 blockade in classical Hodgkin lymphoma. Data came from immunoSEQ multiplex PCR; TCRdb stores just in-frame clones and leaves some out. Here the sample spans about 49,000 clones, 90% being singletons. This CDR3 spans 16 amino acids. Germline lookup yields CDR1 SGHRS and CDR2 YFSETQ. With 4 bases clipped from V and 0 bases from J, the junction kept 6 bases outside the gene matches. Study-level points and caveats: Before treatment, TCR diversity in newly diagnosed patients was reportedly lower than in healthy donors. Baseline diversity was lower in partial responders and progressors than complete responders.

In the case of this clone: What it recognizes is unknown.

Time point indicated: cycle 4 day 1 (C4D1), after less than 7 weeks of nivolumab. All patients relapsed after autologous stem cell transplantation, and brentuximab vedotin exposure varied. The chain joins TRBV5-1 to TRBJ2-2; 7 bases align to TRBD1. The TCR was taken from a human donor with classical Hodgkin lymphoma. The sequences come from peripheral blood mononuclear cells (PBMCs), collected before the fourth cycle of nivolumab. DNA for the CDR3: TGCGCCAGCAGCCCTGGTCAGGGGGCGAACACCGGGGAGCTGTTTTTT. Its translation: CASSPGQGANTGELFF.